The entry below describes one T cell receptor beta chain. This entry is derived from a study of blood T cell repertoires in COVID-19. Overall study: There were acute and convalescent COVID-19 samples, and they came from the United States, Italy and Spain.

The authors' processing: Amplification of reference gene primers was used by the study to estimate nucleated cell counts. Here immunoSEQ multiplex PCR was the method, and the copy in TCRdb shows in-frame clones only, minus some. V, J and clone size are those of that table, while D and trimming were read from the DNA. The table lists 500,000 to 600,000 clones, 85% to 90% of them singletons. Germline-derived CDR1 and CDR2 are MNHEY and SMNVEV (reference sequence). V lost 0 bases and J 6 bases, leaving 12 bases between the germline ends. The CDR3 has 15 amino acids. During active infection, Seattle patients enrolled and were then monitored through disease.

The sequenced sample was peripheral blood. The source of this sequence is a woman aged 50 to 65 with COVID-19, enrolled during active disease. This chain connects TRBV27 to TRBJ1-5; the D gene is possibly TRBD1 (6 bases). This CDR3 reads CASSLSVRGGQPQHF. CDR3 sequence (DNA): TGTGCCAGCAGTTTATCGGTCCGAGGGGGTCAGCCCCAGCATTTT.